This section outlines one T cell receptor beta chain sequence together with its context. Its binding antigen is unknown. Base-call qualities are not available, and no considerably larger clone is one nucleotide away. Patients with a history of autoimmune disease or receiving systemic immunosuppression were excluded from the trial. Peripheral blood for TCR sequencing was drawn from every dose cohort at baseline, at cycle 4 day 1 and at cycle 7 day 1. Samples came from an open-label, multicenter, first-in-human phase I dose-escalation trial of ivuxolimab. Adults with locally advanced or metastatic melanoma, renal cell, hepatocellular, or head and neck squamous cell carcinoma were enrolled in the trial. Before TCR sequencing, CD4+ T cells and CD8+ T cells from peripheral blood were sorted into separate populations. Reading from cysteine to phenylalanine, the CDR3 counts 13 amino acids. The entry retains the CDR3 DNA only, 39 bases that are in frame from base 1. V sheds 6 bases and J sheds 0 bases, leaving 9 bases between their ends. From the germline V gene, CDR1 is SGHRS and CDR2 is YFSETQ.

This entry is derived from a study of OX40 agonist ivuxolimab in advanced cancers. With respect to the entire study: Ivuxolimab was a fully human IgG2 agonistic monoclonal antibody targeting the costimulatory receptor OX40 (CD134). Intravenous ivuxolimab was administered to patients every 2 weeks at six dose levels: 0.01, 0.1, 0.3, 1.5, 3 and 10 mg/kg. Of the 50 to 55 patients in dose escalation, 19 had hepatocellular carcinoma, approximately 15 had melanoma, 9 had renal cell carcinoma and 9 had head and neck cancer. In the dose-escalation cohort, 70% to 90% of patients were male, and the mean age was 60 years with a range of 23 to 79. Patients were allowed to have had prior anti-PD-1, anti-PD-L1 or anti-CTLA-4 therapy, and more than 35% of the dose-escalation patients had been treated with checkpoint inhibitors. Three dose-escalation patients achieved partial responses, one with hepatocellular carcinoma and two with cutaneous melanoma. Peripheral TCRbeta sequencing aimed to test whether ivuxolimab altered TCR sequence diversity and caused clonal T-cell expansion. The paper describes the monotherapy dose-escalation part (N of about 47 patients) of the phase I trial of ivuxolimab.

Here is what the overall study found, with its caveats: After ivuxolimab, expanded clones were on average more numerous among CD8+ T cells than among CD4+ T cells. Which antigens the clonally expanded peripheral T cells were specific for was not determined. Clonal expansion of both CD4+ and CD8+ blood T cells was observed from baseline to week 6 at doses 0.1 to 3.0 mg/kg. Low levels of normalized T-cell clonal expansion were also seen in some patients who did not respond. In the 0.1-3.0 mg/kg groups, partial responders had among the lowest normalized peripheral clonal expansion, particularly in CD8+ T cells.

For sequencing of the TCRbeta CDR3 region, genomic DNA was extracted from the sorted cells. The immunoSEQ Assay was used to sequence the TCRbeta CDR3 regions. TCRdb took this table from immuneACCESS and kept in-frame rearrangements with V and J called. Such tables lack part of the clones; where checked against another copy, unresolved V genes explain under half of the gap, and the rest is unexplained. In all, the sample holds approximately 49,000 clones, and around 85% of those were seen once. Over 20% of the sample is in the top ten clones. The chain uses TRBV5-1 and TRBJ1-1; a tentative D call is TRBD1 (5 bases match). The TCR was taken from an adult with an advanced solid tumor such as melanoma, head and neck, liver or kidney cancer. The input for sequencing was CD4+ or CD8+ T cells sorted from blood, taken in a trial of the OX40 agonist ivuxolimab. The CDR3 region has the sequence CASMDTLNTEAFF. The nucleotides are TGCGCCAGCATGGACACTTTGAACACTGAAGCTTTCTTT.